This T cell receptor beta chain was documented in a study of T cells in Graves' hyperthyroidism and ophthalmopathy. From RNA transcripts, TCR beta CDR3 regions were amplified. A set of HTBI primers served as the primers for a first-round RT-PCR of the TCR CDR3. One entry per CDR3 protein results from TCRdb running MiXCR on the multiplex PCR reads. The data contain hundreds of thousands of distinct CDR3 sequences, around a sixth of them singletons. This clonotype was detected ten times or more. There are 15 residues in the CDR3. Trimming took 6 bases from V and 0 from J; bases not matched to a gene: 5.

The clonotype was recovered from a woman aged 45-60 years with Graves' hyperthyroidism that later progressed to Graves' ophthalmopathy. V usage is TRBV12-3 or TRBV12-4 and J usage is TRBJ2-7; 10 nucleotides line up with TRBD1. The sequencing input was blood. The CDR3 here is CASSRWTGGSYEQYF. The CDR3, as DNA: TGTGCCAGCAGCCGCTGGACAGGGGGCTCCTACGAGCAGTACTTC.